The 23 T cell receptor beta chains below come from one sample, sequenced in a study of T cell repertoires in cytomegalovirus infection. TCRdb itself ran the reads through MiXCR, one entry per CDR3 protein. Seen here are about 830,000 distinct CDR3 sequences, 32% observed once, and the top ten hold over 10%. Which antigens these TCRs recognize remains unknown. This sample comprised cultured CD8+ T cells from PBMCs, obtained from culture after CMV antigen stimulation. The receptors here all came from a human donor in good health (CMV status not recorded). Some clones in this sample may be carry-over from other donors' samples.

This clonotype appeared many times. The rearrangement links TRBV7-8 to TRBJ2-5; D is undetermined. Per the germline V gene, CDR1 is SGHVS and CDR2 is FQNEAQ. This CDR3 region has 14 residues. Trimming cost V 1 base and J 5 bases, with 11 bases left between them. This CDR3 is CASSLDRARETQYF. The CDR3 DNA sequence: TGTGCCAGCAGCTTAGACCGGGCTCGGGAGACCCAGTACTTC.

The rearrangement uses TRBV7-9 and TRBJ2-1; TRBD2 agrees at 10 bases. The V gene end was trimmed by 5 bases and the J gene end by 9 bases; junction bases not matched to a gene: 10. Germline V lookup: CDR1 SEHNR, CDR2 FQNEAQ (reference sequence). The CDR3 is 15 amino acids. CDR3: CASSTRTSGNSEQFF. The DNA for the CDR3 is TGTGCCAGCAGCACCAGGACTAGCGGTAACAGTGAGCAGTTCTTC.

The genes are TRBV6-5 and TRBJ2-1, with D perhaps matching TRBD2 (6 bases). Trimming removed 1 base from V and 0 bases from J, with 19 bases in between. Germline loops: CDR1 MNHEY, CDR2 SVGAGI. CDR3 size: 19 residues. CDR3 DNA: TGTGCCAGCAGTTACTTATCGGGGGTGGACCTTCCCTCCTACAATGAGCAGTTCTTC. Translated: CASSYLSGVDLPSYNEQFF.

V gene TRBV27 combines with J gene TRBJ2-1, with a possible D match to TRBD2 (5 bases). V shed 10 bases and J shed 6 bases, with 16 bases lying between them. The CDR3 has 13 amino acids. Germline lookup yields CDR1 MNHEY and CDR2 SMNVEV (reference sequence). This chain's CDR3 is CATIGVRPNEQFF. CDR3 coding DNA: TGTGCCACCATCGGGGTGCGGCCCAATGAGCAGTTCTTC.

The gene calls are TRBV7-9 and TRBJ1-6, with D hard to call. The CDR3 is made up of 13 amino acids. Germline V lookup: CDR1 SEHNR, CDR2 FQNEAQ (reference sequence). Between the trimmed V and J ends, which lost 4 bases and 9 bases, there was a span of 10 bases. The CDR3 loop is CASSSYDGSPLHF. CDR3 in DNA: TGTGCCAGCAGCTCCTATGATGGTTCACCCCTCCACTTT.

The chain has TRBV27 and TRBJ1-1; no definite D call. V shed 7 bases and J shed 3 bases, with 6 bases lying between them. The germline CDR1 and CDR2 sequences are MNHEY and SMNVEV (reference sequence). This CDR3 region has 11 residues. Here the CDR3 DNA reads TGTGCCAGCATCTCCTACACTGAAGCTTTCTTT. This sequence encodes CASISYTEAFF.

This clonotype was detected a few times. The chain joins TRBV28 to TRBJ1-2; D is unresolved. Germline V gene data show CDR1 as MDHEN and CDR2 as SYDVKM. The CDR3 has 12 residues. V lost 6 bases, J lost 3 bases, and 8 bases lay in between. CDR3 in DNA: TGTGCCAGCAGCCAGCTGGACTATGGCTACACCTTC. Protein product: CASSQLDYGYTF.

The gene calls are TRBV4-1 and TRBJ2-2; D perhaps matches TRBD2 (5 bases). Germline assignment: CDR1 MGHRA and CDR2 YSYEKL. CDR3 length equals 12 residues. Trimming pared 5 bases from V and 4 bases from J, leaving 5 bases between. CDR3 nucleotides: TGCGCCAGCAGCGGGAGCACCGGGGAGCTGTTTTTT. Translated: CASSGSTGELFF.

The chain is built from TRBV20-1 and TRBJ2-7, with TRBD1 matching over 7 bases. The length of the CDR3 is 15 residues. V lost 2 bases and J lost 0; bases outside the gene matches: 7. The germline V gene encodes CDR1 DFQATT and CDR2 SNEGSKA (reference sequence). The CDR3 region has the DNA TGCAGTGCTAGAACCGGGACAGAAAGCTCCTACGAGCAGTACGTC. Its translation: CSARTGTESSYEQYV.

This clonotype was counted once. Written as DNA, the CDR3 is TGCGCCAGCAGCCAAAAGATTGGGGGTTTCACTGAAGCTTTCTTT. Amino acids: CASSQKIGGFTEAFF. The rearrangement uses TRBV4-1 and TRBJ1-1; maybe TRBD1 (5 bases). The V gene lost 2 bases and the J gene lost 4 bases, with 14 bases spanning the gap. Germline V CDR1 and CDR2: MGHRA, YSYEKL. The CDR3 loop spans 15 amino acids.

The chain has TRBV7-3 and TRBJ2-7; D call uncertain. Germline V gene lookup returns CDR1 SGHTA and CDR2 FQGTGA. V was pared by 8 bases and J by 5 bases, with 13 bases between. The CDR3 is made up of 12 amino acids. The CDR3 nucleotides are TGTGCCAGCGGGTCCTCATCAGACGAGCAGTACTTC. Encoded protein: CASGSSSDEQYF. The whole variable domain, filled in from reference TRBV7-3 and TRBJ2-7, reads GAGVSQTPSNKVTEKGKYVELRCDPISGHTALYWYRQSLGQGPEFLIYFQGTGAADDSGLPNDRFFAVRPEGSVSTLKIQRTERGDSAVYLCASGSSSDEQYFGPGTRLTVT.

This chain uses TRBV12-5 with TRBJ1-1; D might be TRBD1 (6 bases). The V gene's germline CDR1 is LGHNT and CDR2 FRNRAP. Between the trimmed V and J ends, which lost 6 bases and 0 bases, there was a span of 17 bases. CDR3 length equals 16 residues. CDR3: CASGLPPGTMNTEAFF. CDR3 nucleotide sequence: TGTGCTAGTGGCCTCCCTCCCGGGACAATGAACACTGAAGCTTTCTTT.

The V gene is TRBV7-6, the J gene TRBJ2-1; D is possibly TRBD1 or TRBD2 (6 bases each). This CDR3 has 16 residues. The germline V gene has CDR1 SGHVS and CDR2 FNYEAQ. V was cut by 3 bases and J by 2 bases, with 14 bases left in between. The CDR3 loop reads CASSFGGRVPYNEQFF. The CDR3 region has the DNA TGTGCCAGCAGCTTCGGGGGCCGGGTTCCCTACAATGAGCAGTTCTTC. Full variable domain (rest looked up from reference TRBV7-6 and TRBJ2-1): GAGVSQSPRYKVTKRGQDVALRCDPISGHVSLYWYRQALGQGPEFLTYFNYEAQQDKSGLPNDRFSAERPEGSISTLTIQRTEQRDSAMYRCASSFGGRVPYNEQFFGPGTRLTVL.

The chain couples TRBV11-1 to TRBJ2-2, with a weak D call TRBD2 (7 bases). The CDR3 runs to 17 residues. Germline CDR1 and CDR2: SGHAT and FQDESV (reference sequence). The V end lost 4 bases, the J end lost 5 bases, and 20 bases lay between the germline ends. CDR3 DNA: TGTGCCAGCAGCTCAGGGGAGGGAAAGGATCGGACCGGGGAGCTGTTTTTT. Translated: CASSSGEGKDRTGELFF.

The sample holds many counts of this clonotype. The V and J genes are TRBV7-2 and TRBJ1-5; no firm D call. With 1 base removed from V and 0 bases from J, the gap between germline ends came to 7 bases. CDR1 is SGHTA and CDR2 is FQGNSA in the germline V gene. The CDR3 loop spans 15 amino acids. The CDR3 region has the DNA TGTGCCAGCAGCTTAGGGAGATATAGCAATCAGCCCCAGCATTTT. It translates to CASSLGRYSNQPQHF.

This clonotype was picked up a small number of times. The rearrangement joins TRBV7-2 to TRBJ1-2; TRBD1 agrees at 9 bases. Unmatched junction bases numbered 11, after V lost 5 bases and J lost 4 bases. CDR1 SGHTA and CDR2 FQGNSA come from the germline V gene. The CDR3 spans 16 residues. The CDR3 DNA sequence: TGTGCCAGCAGCGCGGACAGGGGCTCTCTATCCTATGGCTACACCTTC. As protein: CASSADRGSLSYGYTF.

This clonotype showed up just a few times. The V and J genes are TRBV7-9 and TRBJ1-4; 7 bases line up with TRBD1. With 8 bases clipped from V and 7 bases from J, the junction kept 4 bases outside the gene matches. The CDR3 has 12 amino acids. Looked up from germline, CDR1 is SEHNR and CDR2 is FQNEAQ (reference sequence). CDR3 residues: CASRRGGEKLFF. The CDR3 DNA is TGTGCCAGCCGCAGGGGGGGTGAAAAACTGTTTTTT.

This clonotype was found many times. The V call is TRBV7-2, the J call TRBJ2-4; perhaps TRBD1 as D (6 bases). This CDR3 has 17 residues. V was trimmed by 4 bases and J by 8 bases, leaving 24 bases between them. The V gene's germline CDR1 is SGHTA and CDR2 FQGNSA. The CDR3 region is CASSSGHRIVVEDIQYF. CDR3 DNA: TGTGCCAGCAGCTCGGGACACCGGATAGTTGTAGAGGACATTCAGTACTTC.

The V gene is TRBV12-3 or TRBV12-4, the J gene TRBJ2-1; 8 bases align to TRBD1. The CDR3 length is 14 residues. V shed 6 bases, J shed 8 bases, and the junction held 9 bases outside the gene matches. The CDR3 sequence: CASSPPDRVHEQFF. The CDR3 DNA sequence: TGTGCCAGCAGCCCCCCGGACAGGGTTCATGAGCAGTTCTTC.

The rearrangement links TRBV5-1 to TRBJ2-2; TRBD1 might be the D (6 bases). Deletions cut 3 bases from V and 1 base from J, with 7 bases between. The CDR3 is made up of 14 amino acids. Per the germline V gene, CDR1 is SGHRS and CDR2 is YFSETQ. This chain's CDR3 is CASSWGQNTGELFF. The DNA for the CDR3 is TGCGCCAGCAGCTGGGGACAGAACACCGGGGAGCTGTTTTTT.

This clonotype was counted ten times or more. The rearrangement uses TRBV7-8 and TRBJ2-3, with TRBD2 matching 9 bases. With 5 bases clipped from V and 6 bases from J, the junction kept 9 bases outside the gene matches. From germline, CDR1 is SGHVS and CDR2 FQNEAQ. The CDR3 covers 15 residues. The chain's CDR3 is CASSPRGGGADTQYF. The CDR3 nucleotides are TGTGCCAGCAGCCCCAGGGGCGGGGGGGCCGATACGCAGTATTTT.

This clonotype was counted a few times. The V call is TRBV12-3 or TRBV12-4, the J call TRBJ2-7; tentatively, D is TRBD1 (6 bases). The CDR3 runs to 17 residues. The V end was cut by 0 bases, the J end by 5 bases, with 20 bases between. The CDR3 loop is CASSLAPLQGAVDEQYF. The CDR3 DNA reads TGTGCCAGCAGTTTAGCCCCTTTACAGGGTGCGGTGGACGAGCAGTACTTC.

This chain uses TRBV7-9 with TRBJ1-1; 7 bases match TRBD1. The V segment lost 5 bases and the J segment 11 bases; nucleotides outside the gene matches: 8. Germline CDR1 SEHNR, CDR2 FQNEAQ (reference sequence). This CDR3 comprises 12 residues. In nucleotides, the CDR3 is TGTGCCAGCAGCAAAGAGACAGGGACGGCTTTCTTT. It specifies CASSKETGTAFF.